These 29 T cell receptor beta chains were all obtained from the same sample, sequenced in a study of blood T cells in healthy people across ages. Primed by a sample-barcoded 5' primer and a J-beta primer mix, a second PCR proceeded for about 7 to 11 cycles. In TCRdb, the 5' RACE reads were re-called with MiXCR into one record per CDR3 protein. The table lists hundreds of thousands of distinct CDR3 sequences, roughly three fifths of them singletons. The material sequenced was blood. The receptor set was obtained from a man in his 60s in good health.

There are a few counts of this clonotype. As DNA, the CDR3 is TGTGCCAGCAGCGCCGGACCAGGAGAGACCCAGTACTTC. This sequence encodes CASSAGPGETQYF. The V gene is TRBV9, the J gene TRBJ2-5; no definite D call. The CDR3 totals 13 residues. Germline V lookup: CDR1 SGDLS, CDR2 YYNGEE. V lost 3 bases and J lost 4, with 10 bases in between.

This clonotype has only a few counts. V usage is TRBV20-1 and J usage is TRBJ2-5; TRBD1 agrees at 11 bases. The CDR3 runs to 15 residues. Germline CDR1 DFQATT, CDR2 SNEGSKA (reference sequence). V shed 4 bases and J 4 bases; nucleotides not matched to a gene: 8. As DNA, the CDR3 is TGCAGTGCTACGAGGACAGGGGGCCATGGAGAGACCCAGTACTTC. Its protein product is CSATRTGGHGETQYF.

The chain joins TRBV12-3 or TRBV12-4 to TRBJ2-7; D remains unclear. Trimming took off 7 bases at V and 7 bases at J, with 14 bases between the two ends. The CDR3 is 12 residues long. CDR3 sequence reads: CASNWLTNEQYF. The CDR3 nucleotides are TGTGCCAGCAATTGGCTGACCAATGAGCAGTACTTC.

In the case of this clonotype: At one of its ends the junction is not consistent with the germline gene, which may arise from a read error. The CDR3 is CVSSPRDTRGEKLFF. The CDR3 DNA reads TGTGTCAGCAGTCCCCGGGACACCCGAGGCGAAAAACTGTTTTTT. The chain is built from TRBV6-5 and TRBJ1-4; perhaps TRBD1 as D (6 bases). Germline CDR1 and CDR2: MNHEY and SVGAGI. The CDR3 covers 15 residues.

The chain has TRBV9 and TRBJ2-5; TRBD2 aligns across 11 bases. CDR1 SGDLS and CDR2 YYNGEE come from the germline V gene. The length of the CDR3 is 16 residues. With V trimmed by 4 bases and J by 5 bases, 10 bases remained unmatched. CDR3 in DNA: TGTGCCAGCAGCACCACTAGCGGGGGACCTCCGGAGACCCAGTACTTC. It specifies CASSTTSGGPPETQYF.

The chain links TRBV20-1 to TRBJ2-4; no clear D gene. Trimming removed 3 bases at V and 7 bases at J, with 10 bases between. This CDR3 is 12 amino acids long. Germline loops: CDR1 DFQATT, CDR2 SNEGSKA (reference sequence). CDR3 sequence: CSASPGQNIQYF. CDR3 in DNA: TGCAGTGCTAGCCCGGGTCAGAACATTCAGTACTTC.

This clonotype came up a few times. The chain employs TRBV20-1 and TRBJ2-7, with 8 bases that match TRBD1. The CDR3 sequence is 14 residues long. The V gene's germline CDR1 is DFQATT and CDR2 SNEGSKA (reference sequence). The V gene end was trimmed by 0 bases and the J gene end by 1 base; junction bases not matched to a gene: 2. As DNA, the CDR3 is TGCAGTGCTAGAGATTGGGACAGGTCCTACGAGCAGTACTTC. This encodes CSARDWDRSYEQYF.

The count of this clonotype is one. The chain employs TRBV10-2 and TRBJ2-5; D is ambiguous. The V end was cut by 0 bases, the J end by 7 bases, with 12 bases between. Germline CDR1 and CDR2: WSHSY and SAAADI. The CDR3 runs to 14 residues. As DNA, the CDR3 is TGCGCCAGCAGTGAGTCTGGTAGAAGTGGGACCCAGTACTTC. It is translated as CASSESGRSGTQYF.

The chain links TRBV29-1 to TRBJ1-2, with a weak D call TRBD1 (5 bases). The CDR3 runs to 13 residues. Per the germline V gene, CDR1 is SQVTM and CDR2 is ANQGSEA. V gave up 4 bases and J gave up 7 bases, with 16 bases separating them. The CDR3, as DNA: TGCAGCGTTGCGGGGCAGGGAGGCTCTGGCTACACCTTC. Encoded protein: CSVAGQGGSGYTF.

The chain recombines TRBV20-1 with TRBJ1-4; 11 bases fit TRBD1. The germline gives CDR1 DFQATT, CDR2 SNEGSKA (reference sequence). J gave up 9 bases and V 0 bases, and 3 bases lay outside the gene matches. The CDR3 is made up of 14 amino acids. CDR3: CSAREGQGGQKLFF. In DNA form, the CDR3 reads TGCAGTGCTAGAGAGGGACAGGGGGGTCAAAAACTGTTTTTT.

This clonotype was observed a few times. CDR3 nucleotides: TGCGCCAGCCGCCGGGACAGATTATGGGACGAGCAGTACTTC. Residues: CASRRDRLWDEQYF. The V gene is TRBV5-1, the J gene TRBJ2-7; TRBD1 agrees at 7 bases. CDR3 size: 14 residues. The junction had 12 bases not matched to a gene; V was cut back by 7 bases and J by 5 bases. CDR1 SGHRS and CDR2 YFSETQ come from the germline V gene.

The V call is TRBV5-1, the J call TRBJ1-6; D unclear. This CDR3 has 13 residues. Germline V CDR1 and CDR2: SGHRS, YFSETQ. The V and J ends lost 0 bases and 8 bases respectively, with 6 bases between them. The CDR3: CASSLVLDSPLHF. The CDR3 DNA sequence: TGCGCCAGCAGCTTGGTTCTGGATTCACCCCTCCACTTT.

The gene calls are TRBV5-4 and TRBJ2-1; TRBD2 agrees at 9 bases. Per the germline V gene, CDR1 is SGHNT and CDR2 is YYREEE (reference sequence). Trimming took 0 bases from V and 7 from J; bases not matched to a gene: 5. The CDR3 is 15 residues long. CDR3 sequence: CASSLGASGENEQFF. The CDR3 nucleotides are TGTGCCAGCAGCTTGGGGGCTAGCGGGGAGAATGAGCAGTTCTTC.

With respect to this clonotype: An end of the junction differs from the germline gene, which may be a read error. The chain links TRBV5-1 to TRBJ1-1; D might be TRBD1 (5 bases). The CDR3 has 15 amino acids. The V gene's germline CDR1 is SGHRS and CDR2 YFSETQ. The DNA of the CDR3 is TGTGCCAGCAGCTTAGTTGGTCAGGGGAACACTGAAGCTTTCTTT. It codes for CASSLVGQGNTEAFF.

This clonotype was seen only a few times. The chain uses TRBV20-1 and TRBJ2-2; a possible D gene is TRBD2 (6 bases). CDR1 is DFQATT, CDR2 SNEGSKA, per germline (reference sequence). Trimming removed 3 bases at V and 0 bases at J, with 11 bases between. The CDR3 spans 15 residues. The CDR3 protein is CSARPREANTGELFF. Written as DNA, the CDR3 is TGCAGTGCTAGGCCCAGGGAGGCGAACACCGGGGAGCTGTTTTTT.

This rearrangement joins TRBV6-1 to TRBJ2-1, with 8 bases that match TRBD1. Germline V lookup: CDR1 MNHNS, CDR2 SASEGT. Losses at the gene ends were 1 base for V and 2 bases for J; bases not matched to a gene: 4. The CDR3 is 16 residues long. The CDR3, as DNA: TGTGCCAGCAGTGAAGGAGACAGGGGACCCTACAATGAGCAGTTCTTC. It is translated as CASSEGDRGPYNEQFF.

This sequence joins TRBV28 and TRBJ2-4; 7 positions match TRBD1. The DNA end is more similar to TRBJ2-7, so the J call may be wrong. Germline loops: CDR1 MDHEN, CDR2 SYDVKM. The CDR3 length is 15 residues. DNA of the CDR3: TGTGCCAGCAGTCCCGGGACAGTGGAATTTCCCGAGCAGTACTTC. As protein: CASSPGTVEFPEQYF.

This clonotype showed up just a few times. The chain is built from TRBV11-2 and TRBJ2-7, with D possibly matching TRBD2 (6 bases). The germline gives CDR1 SGHAT, CDR2 FQNNGV. This CDR3 is 16 amino acids long. The V and J ends lost 1 base and 0 bases respectively, with 13 bases between them. The CDR3 spells CASSLAAAGTSYEQYF. CDR3 DNA sequence: TGTGCCAGCAGCTTAGCGGCGGCGGGGACCTCCTACGAGCAGTACTTC.

This clonotype was found a few times. The genes are TRBV12-3 or TRBV12-4 and TRBJ2-5, with D tentatively TRBD2 (5 bases). V was clipped by 6 bases and J by 4 bases, with 18 bases between them. CDR3 size: 15 residues. The CDR3 region is CASSPSRGLGETQYF. Written as DNA, the CDR3 is TGTGCCAGCAGCCCCTCCCGAGGGCTAGGAGAGACCCAGTACTTC.

Points on this clonotype: Germline and junction disagree at one end, which may indicate a read error. Written as DNA, the CDR3 is TGTGCCAGCAGCTTTAGTGTAGCGGGGGGGTTTGAATCCTACGAGCAGTACTTC. Translation gives CASSFSVAGGFESYEQYF. The V call is TRBV4-1, the J call TRBJ2-7; 11 nucleotides agree with TRBD2. Germline V gene data show CDR1 as MGHRA and CDR2 as YSYEKL. This CDR3 spans 18 amino acids.

J is TRBJ1-5 and V is TRBV4-1, with D perhaps TRBD1 (5 bases). Trimming took 5 bases from V and 5 from J, leaving 7 bases between them. This CDR3 has 12 amino acids. CDR1 is MGHRA and CDR2 is YSYEKL in the germline V gene. CDR3 sequence reads: CASSAQDQPQHF. For the CDR3, the DNA is TGCGCCAGCAGCGCACAGGATCAGCCCCAGCATTTT.

The chain employs TRBV11-2 and TRBJ2-5, with a tentative D call TRBD1 (7 bases). CDR3 length: 15 residues. In germline, CDR1 is SGHAT, CDR2 FQNNGV. With 5 bases removed from V and 4 bases from J, the gap between germline ends came to 17 bases. CDR3 nucleotide sequence: TGTGCCAGCAGCAGGGGGCGGGGCGATAGAGAGACCCAGTACTTC. It translates to CASSRGRGDRETQYF.

The chain has TRBV20-1 and TRBJ1-2; D unresolved. This CDR3 comprises 16 residues. Trimming pared 0 bases from V and 8 bases from J, leaving 22 bases between. Germline V gene data show CDR1 as DFQATT and CDR2 as SNEGSKA (reference sequence). The CDR3 sequence is CSARDRAGLDEAGYTF. CDR3 DNA: TGCAGTGCTAGAGATAGGGCCGGACTGGATGAAGCGGGCTACACCTTC.

This chain joins TRBV20-1 and TRBJ1-3; a weak D match, TRBD1 (6 bases). CDR3 size: 14 residues. V shed 6 bases and J shed 0 bases, with 12 bases lying between them. The germline V gene has CDR1 DFQATT and CDR2 SNEGSKA (reference sequence). The CDR3 sequence is CSAIDRNSGNTIYF. As DNA, the CDR3 is TGCAGTGCCATCGACAGGAACTCTGGAAACACCATATATTTT.

CDR3 bases: TGCGCCAGCAGCCAAGGGAAGGGCCTGAGCCGTGAAAACATTCAGTACTTC. Translated: CASSQGKGLSRENIQYF. This chain links TRBV4-1 with TRBJ2-4; D ambiguous. With 1 base removed from V and 5 bases from J, the gap between germline ends came to 18 bases. Germline-derived CDR1 and CDR2 are MGHRA and YSYEKL. The CDR3 is 17 amino acids.

This chain joins TRBV18 and TRBJ2-5; the D is unclear. V lost 6 bases and J 5 bases, leaving 10 bases between the germline ends. Germline V gene data show CDR1 as KGHSH and CDR2 as LQKENI. The CDR3 is 12 residues long. CDR3 loop: CASSQYSETQYF. In DNA, the CDR3 is TGTGCCAGCTCCCAGTACTCCGAGACCCAGTACTTC.

A few counts support this clonotype. The rearrangement joins TRBV11-2 to TRBJ2-5; 10 nucleotides align to TRBD2. From germline, CDR1 is SGHAT and CDR2 FQNNGV. The junction had 10 bases not matched to a gene; V was cut back by 4 bases and J by 5 bases. The CDR3 has 16 amino acids. The CDR3 loop reads CASSSPPAGGLETQYF. The CDR3 DNA is TGTGCCAGCAGCTCCCCCCCAGCGGGGGGGCTTGAGACCCAGTACTTC.

The table lists this clonotype with a count of one. V is TRBV25-1 and J is TRBJ2-1, with D tentatively TRBD1 (5 bases). The CDR3 is made up of 14 amino acids. The germline CDR1 and CDR2 sequences are MGHDK and SYGVNS. V was trimmed by 6 bases and J by 2 bases, leaving 11 bases between them. The CDR3 DNA follows: TGTGCCAGCAGGGGCAGGGATGCCTACAATGAGCAGTTCTTC. It translates to CASRGRDAYNEQFF.

This chain links TRBV4-2 with TRBJ2-7; D call uncertain. The J call is uncertain, as TRBJ2-5 better fits the DNA end. Germline loops: CDR1 LGHNA, CDR2 YNFKEQ. The CDR3 covers 15 residues. Here the CDR3 reads CASSQGTAPQETQYF. The DNA of the CDR3 is TGTGCCAGCAGCCAAGGCACGGCCCCCCAAGAGACCCAGTACTTC.